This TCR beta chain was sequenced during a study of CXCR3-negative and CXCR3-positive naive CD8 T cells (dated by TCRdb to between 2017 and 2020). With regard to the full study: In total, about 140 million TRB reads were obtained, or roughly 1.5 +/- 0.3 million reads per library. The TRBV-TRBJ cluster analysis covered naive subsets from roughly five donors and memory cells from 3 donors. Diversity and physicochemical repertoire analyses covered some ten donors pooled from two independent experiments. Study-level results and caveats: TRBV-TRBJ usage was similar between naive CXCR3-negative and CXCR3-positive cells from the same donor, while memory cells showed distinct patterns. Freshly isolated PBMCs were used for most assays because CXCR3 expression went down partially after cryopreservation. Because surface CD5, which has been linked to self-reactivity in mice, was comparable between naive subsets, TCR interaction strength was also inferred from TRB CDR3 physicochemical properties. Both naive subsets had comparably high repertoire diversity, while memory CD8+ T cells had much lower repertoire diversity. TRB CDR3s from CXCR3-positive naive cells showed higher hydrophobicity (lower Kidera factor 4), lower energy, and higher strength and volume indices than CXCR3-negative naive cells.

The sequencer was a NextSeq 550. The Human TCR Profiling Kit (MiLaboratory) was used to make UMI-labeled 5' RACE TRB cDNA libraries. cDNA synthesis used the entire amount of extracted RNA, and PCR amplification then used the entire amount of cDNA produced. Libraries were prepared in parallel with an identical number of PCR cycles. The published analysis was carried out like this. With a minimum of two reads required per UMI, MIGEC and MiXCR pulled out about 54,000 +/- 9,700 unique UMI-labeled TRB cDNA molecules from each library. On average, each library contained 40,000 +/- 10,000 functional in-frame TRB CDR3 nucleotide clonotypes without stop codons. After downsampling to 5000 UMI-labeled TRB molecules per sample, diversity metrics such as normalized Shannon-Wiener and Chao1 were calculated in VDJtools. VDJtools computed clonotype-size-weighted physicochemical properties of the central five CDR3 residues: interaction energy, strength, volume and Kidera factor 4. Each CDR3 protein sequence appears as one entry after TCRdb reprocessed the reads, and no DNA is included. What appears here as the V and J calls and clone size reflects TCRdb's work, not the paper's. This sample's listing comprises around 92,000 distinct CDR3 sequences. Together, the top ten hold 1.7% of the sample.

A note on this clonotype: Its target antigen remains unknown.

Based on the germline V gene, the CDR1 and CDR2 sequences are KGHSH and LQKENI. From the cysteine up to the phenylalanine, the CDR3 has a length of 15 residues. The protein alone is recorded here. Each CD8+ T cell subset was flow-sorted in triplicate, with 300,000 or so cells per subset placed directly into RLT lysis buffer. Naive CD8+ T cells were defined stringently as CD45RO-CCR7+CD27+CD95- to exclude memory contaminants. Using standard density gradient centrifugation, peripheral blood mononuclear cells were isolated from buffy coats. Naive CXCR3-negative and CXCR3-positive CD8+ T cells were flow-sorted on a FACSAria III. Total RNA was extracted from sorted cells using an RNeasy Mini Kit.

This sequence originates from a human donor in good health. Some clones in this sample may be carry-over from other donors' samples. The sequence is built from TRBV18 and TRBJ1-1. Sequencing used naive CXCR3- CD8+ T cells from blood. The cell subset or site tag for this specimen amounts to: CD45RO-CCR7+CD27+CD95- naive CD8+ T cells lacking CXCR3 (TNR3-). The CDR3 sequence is CASSPAVGGYTEAFF.